The next 16 T cell receptor beta chains were all read from a single sample in a study of OX40 agonist ivuxolimab in advanced cancers. Libraries were made using the immunoSEQ multiplex PCR assay. TCRdb retrieved this table from immuneACCESS and kept in-frame rearrangements only. Not all clones are present; in checked studies, unresolved V genes account for under half, and no reason is known for the remainder. Recorded for this sample are tens of thousands of clones; under 85% of them occurred a single time. Roughly 4.7% of the sample is in the top ten clones. The sequenced sample was CD4+ or CD8+ T cells sorted from blood, obtained in a trial of the OX40 agonist ivuxolimab. These TCRs come from an adult with an advanced solid tumor such as melanoma, head and neck, liver or kidney cancer.

This chain links TRBV29-1 with TRBJ2-7; D gene ambiguous. Germline loops: CDR1 SQVTM, CDR2 ANQGSEA. The CDR3 has 13 amino acids. The V gene lost 2 bases and the J gene lost 3 bases, with 11 bases spanning the gap. CDR3 DNA sequence: TGCAGCGTTGAAACCCCGAACAACTACGAGCAGTACTTC. This sequence encodes CSVETPNNYEQYF.

V gene TRBV11-2 combines with J gene TRBJ2-1, with TRBD2 matching 11 bases. The CDR3 covers 15 residues. Trimming at V came to 5 bases and at J to 6 bases, leaving 6 bases not matched to a gene. Germline V gene sequence: CDR1 SGHAT, CDR2 FQNNGV. For the CDR3, the DNA is TGTGCCAGCAGCCCCACTAGCGGGAGTCTCAATGAGCAGTTCTTC. Amino acid sequence: CASSPTSGSLNEQFF.

The V call is TRBV6-5, the J call TRBJ2-5, with a weak D call TRBD2 (6 bases). Germline CDR1 reads MNHEY; CDR2 reads SVGAGI. V was trimmed by 6 bases and J by 9 bases, leaving 17 bases between them. This CDR3 has 13 amino acids. CDR3 sequence reads: CASSFGLSAAQYF. CDR3 in DNA: TGTGCCAGCAGCTTTGGACTATCCGCGGCCCAGTACTTC.

The chain recombines TRBV28 with TRBJ1-2, with D unresolved. The ends were cut back, 7 bases at V and 4 bases at J, with 16 bases in the middle. The V gene's germline CDR1 is MDHEN and CDR2 SYDVKM. CDR3 length: 14 amino acids. This CDR3 is CASTSDGIPYGYTF. The CDR3 DNA follows: TGTGCCAGCACTTCGGACGGGATCCCCTATGGCTACACCTTC.

This chain connects TRBV28 to TRBJ2-1, with D uncertain. V lost 3 bases and J 4 bases, leaving 7 bases between the germline ends. This CDR3 has 13 residues. The germline CDR1 and CDR2 sequences are MDHEN and SYDVKM. CDR3 bases: TGTGCCAGCAGTTTCTGGGTTTACAATGAGCAGTTCTTC. Protein sequence: CASSFWVYNEQFF.

The V and J genes are TRBV28 and TRBJ1-3; 9 bases line up with TRBD1. CDR3 length equals 15 residues. Losses at the gene ends were 3 bases for V and 6 bases for J; bases not matched to a gene: 6. CDR1 is MDHEN, CDR2 SYDVKM, per germline. The CDR3 region has the DNA TGTGCCAGCAGTTTTGGGGGACAGGGTAAAAACACCATATATTTT. Translation: CASSFGGQGKNTIYF.

Points on this clone: One end of the junction varies from germline; a read error may be responsible. Written as DNA, the CDR3 is TGTGCCACCCGACAGGGGGCTAATCAAAAACTGTTTTTT. The encoded protein is CATRQGANQKLFF. This chain connects TRBV6-1 to TRBJ1-4; TRBD1 agrees at 10 bases. The CDR3 runs 13 residues. Germline lookup yields CDR1 MNHNS and CDR2 SASEGT.

The chain links TRBV27 to TRBJ1-6; the D is unclear. The length of the CDR3 is 15 residues. CDR1 and CDR2 (germline): MNHEY, SMNVEV (reference sequence). V was pared by 4 bases and J by 6 bases, with 13 bases between. The CDR3 region is CASSSSTRANSPLHF. CDR3 coding DNA: TGTGCCAGCAGTTCCTCGACAAGGGCTAATTCACCCCTCCACTTT.

The chain joins TRBV30 to TRBJ1-5; D unclear. The CDR3 extends over 14 amino acids. Trimming removed 4 bases at V and 4 bases at J, with 14 bases between. Germline assignment: CDR1 GTSNPN and CDR2 SVGIG (reference sequence). CDR3 residues: CAWNTDRQNQPQHF. CDR3 nucleotide sequence: TGTGCCTGGAATACGGATCGCCAAAATCAGCCCCAGCATTTT.

The chain uses TRBV6-6 and TRBJ2-3, with TRBD1 matching 9 bases. Germline V gene sequence: CDR1 MNHNY, CDR2 SVGAGI (reference sequence). The trim removed 6 bases at V and 4 bases at J, leaving 8 bases unmatched. The CDR3 loop spans 15 amino acids. The CDR3 here is CASRRQGERPDTQYF. The DNA of the CDR3 is TGTGCCAGCAGGCGACAGGGGGAAAGGCCAGATACGCAGTATTTT.

This sequence joins TRBV4-1 and TRBJ1-5; D is uncertain. Per the germline V gene, CDR1 is MGHRA and CDR2 is YSYEKL. Between the trimmed V and J ends, which lost 2 bases and 2 bases, there was a span of 13 bases. This CDR3 is built from 16 residues. The CDR3 DNA follows: TGCGCCAGCAGCCAACCTTCATGGGCTGGCAATCAGCCCCAGCATTTT. Its protein product is CASSQPSWAGNQPQHF.

This clone was found a few times. The V call is TRBV13, the J call TRBJ2-2, with TRBD2 as a possible D gene (6 bases). V lost 5 bases and J lost 4, with 8 bases in between. The CDR3 length is 13 residues. Germline loops: CDR1 PRHDT, CDR2 FYEKMQ (reference sequence). CDR3 DNA sequence: TGTGCCAGCAGCCACGGGGGCACCGGGGAGCTGTTTTTT. This translates into CASSHGGTGELFF.

The V gene is TRBV28, the J gene TRBJ2-7; 7 bases are shared with TRBD1. V lost 7 bases to trimming and J lost 3 bases; unmatched junction nucleotides: 6. Germline V gives CDR1 MDHEN, CDR2 SYDVKM. CDR3 length equals 13 residues. This CDR3 is CASKTGSGYEQYF. Here the CDR3 DNA reads TGTGCCAGCAAGACAGGGAGTGGCTACGAGCAGTACTTC.

The table lists this clone with a count of one. Here the CDR3 DNA reads TGTGCCAGCAGCTTGGATCAGGGGTTACCCTCTGGTACGCAGTATTTT. Residues: CASSLDQGLPSGTQYF. The J gene is TRBJ2-3, the V gene TRBV5-4; weak D call: TRBD1 (6 bases). This CDR3 is built from 16 residues. The V gene's germline CDR1 is SGHNT and CDR2 YYREEE (reference sequence). Deletions cut 0 bases from V and 8 bases from J, with 19 bases between.

This chain joins TRBV9 and TRBJ1-5, with no clear D. Germline-derived CDR1 and CDR2 are SGDLS and YYNGEE. The V gene lost 2 bases and the J gene lost 8 bases, with 14 bases spanning the gap. The CDR3 spans 14 residues. CDR3 sequence: CASSVAGYGEPQHF. The DNA of the CDR3 is TGTGCCAGCAGCGTCGCGGGATATGGGGAGCCCCAGCATTTT. Supplemented by reference TRBV9 and TRBJ1-5, the full variable domain reads DSGVTQTPKHLITATGQRVTLRCSPRSGDLSVYWYQQSLDQGLQFLIQYYNGEERAKGNILERFSAQQFPDLHSELNLSSLELGDSALYFCASSVAGYGEPQHFGDGTRLSIL.

The genes are TRBV18 and TRBJ2-3; TRBD1 agrees at 7 bases. This CDR3 has 15 residues. V shed 3 bases, J shed 1 base, and the junction held 4 bases outside the gene matches. Germline V gene lookup returns CDR1 KGHSH and CDR2 LQKENI. The CDR3 sequence: CASSPDRARTDTQYF. For the CDR3, the DNA is TGTGCCAGCTCACCTGACAGGGCTCGCACAGATACGCAGTATTTT.